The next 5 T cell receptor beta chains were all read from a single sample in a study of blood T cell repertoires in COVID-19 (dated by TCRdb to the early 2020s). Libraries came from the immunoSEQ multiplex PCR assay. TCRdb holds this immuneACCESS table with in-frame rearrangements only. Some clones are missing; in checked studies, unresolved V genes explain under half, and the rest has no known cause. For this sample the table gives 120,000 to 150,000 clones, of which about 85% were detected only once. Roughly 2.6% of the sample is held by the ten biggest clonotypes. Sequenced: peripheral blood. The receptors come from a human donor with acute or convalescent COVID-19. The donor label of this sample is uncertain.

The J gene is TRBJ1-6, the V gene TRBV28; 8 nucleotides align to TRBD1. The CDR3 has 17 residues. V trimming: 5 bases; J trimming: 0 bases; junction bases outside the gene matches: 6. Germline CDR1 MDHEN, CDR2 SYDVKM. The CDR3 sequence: CASSIQGVISYNSPLHF. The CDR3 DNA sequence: TGTGCCAGCAGTATACAGGGGGTTATCTCCTATAATTCACCCCTCCACTTT. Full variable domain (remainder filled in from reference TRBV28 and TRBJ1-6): DVKVTQSSRYLVKRTGEKVFLECVQDMDHENMFWYRQDPGLGLRLIYFSYDVKMKEKGDIPEGYSVSREKKERFSLILESASTNQTSMYLCASSIQGVISYNSPLHFGNGTRLTVT.

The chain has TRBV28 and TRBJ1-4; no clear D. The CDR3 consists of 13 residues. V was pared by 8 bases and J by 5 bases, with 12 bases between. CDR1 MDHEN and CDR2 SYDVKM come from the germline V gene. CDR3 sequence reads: CASLETVNEKLFF. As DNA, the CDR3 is TGTGCCAGCTTGGAGACGGTGAATGAAAAACTGTTTTTT.

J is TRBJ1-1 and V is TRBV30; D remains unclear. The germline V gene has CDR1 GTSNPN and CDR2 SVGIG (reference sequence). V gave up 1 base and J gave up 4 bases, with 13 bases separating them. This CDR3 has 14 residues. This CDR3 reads CAWSADLYGTEAFF. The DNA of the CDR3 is TGTGCCTGGAGTGCTGATCTCTACGGCACTGAAGCTTTCTTT.

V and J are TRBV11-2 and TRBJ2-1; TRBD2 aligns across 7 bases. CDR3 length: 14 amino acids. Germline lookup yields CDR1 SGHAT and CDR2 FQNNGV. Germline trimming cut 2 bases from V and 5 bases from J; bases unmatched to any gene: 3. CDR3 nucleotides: TGTGCCAGCAGCTTAACTAGCGCGGACAATGAGCAGTTCTTC. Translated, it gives CASSLTSADNEQFF.

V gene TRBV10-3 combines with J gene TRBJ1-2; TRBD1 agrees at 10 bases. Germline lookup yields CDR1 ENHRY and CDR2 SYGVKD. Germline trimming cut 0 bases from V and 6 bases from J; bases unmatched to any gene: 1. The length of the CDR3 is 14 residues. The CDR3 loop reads CAISESGTGDGYTF. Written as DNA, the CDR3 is TGTGCCATCAGTGAGTCGGGGACAGGGGATGGCTACACCTTC.